This T cell receptor beta chain was obtained from a study of control samples from healthy donors and cancer patients. Produced via immunoSEQ multiplex PCR; TCRdb's table is partial and in-frame only. The sample holds about 82,000 clones, around 89% seen once. The CDR3 sequence is 12 residues long. Per the germline V gene, CDR1 is SEHNR and CDR2 is FQNEAQ (reference sequence). V lost 4 bases, J lost 4 bases, and 5 bases lay in between. The sample consisted of blood. This receptor was taken from a man aged 50-60 years in good health. The chain combines TRBV7-9 with TRBJ1-3; D is uncertain. The CDR3 reads CASSWRGNTIYF. Written as DNA, the CDR3 is TGTGCCAGCAGCTGGAGGGGAAACACCATATATTTT. Supplemented by reference TRBV7-9 and TRBJ1-3, the full variable domain reads DTGVSQNPRHKITKRGQNVTFRCDPISEHNRLYWYRQTLGQGPEFLTYFQNEAQLEKSRLLSDRFSAERPKGSFSTLEIQRTEQGDSAMYLCASSWRGNTIYFGEGSWLTVV.